The 22 T cell receptor beta chains given below trace back to one sample, sequenced in a study of CD8 T cells in Susac syndrome. Reverse transcription used about 0.5 to 1 ug RNA and random hexamers. From the immunoSEQ multiplex PCR reads, TCRdb called clonotypes with MiXCR, one entry per CDR3 protein. The repertoire holds about 160,000 distinct CDR3 sequences, with roughly 95% as singletons. Input material: CD4+ T cells from PBMCs. These receptors came from a human donor with multiple sclerosis.

The J gene is TRBJ1-1, the V gene TRBV30; no definite D call. Trimming shortened V by 5 bases and J by 10 bases, and 17 bases separated the two germline ends. This CDR3 spans 12 amino acids. The germline CDR1 and CDR2 sequences are GTSNPN and SVGIG (reference sequence). CDR3 protein: CAWQESGPGAFF. The CDR3 coding sequence is TGTGCCTGGCAAGAGTCTGGCCCGGGAGCTTTCTTT.

V is TRBV5-6 and J is TRBJ1-1; no firm D call. Germline loops: CDR1 SGHDT, CDR2 YYEEEE. The V end lost 3 bases, the J end lost 1 base, and 13 bases lay between the germline ends. The CDR3 extends over 15 amino acids. The CDR3 protein is CASSSMMDGNTEAFF. The CDR3 coding sequence is TGTGCCAGCAGCTCGATGATGGACGGGAACACTGAAGCTTTCTTT.

The V call is TRBV4-3, the J call TRBJ2-1; 8 bases map to TRBD2. Germline lookup yields CDR1 LGHNA and CDR2 YSLEER. V lost 3 bases, J lost 2 bases, and 0 bases stayed unmatched. This CDR3 spans 14 amino acids. The CDR3 is CASSQRGAYNEQFF. CDR3 DNA: TGCGCCAGCAGCCAGCGGGGGGCCTACAATGAGCAGTTCTTC.

The V call is TRBV18, the J call TRBJ2-2; D perhaps matches TRBD2 (6 bases). This CDR3 region has 15 residues. V was clipped by 5 bases and J by 0 bases, with 10 bases between them. CDR1 KGHSH and CDR2 LQKENI come from the germline V gene. The CDR3 is CASSGGGPNTGELFF. As DNA, the CDR3 is TGTGCCAGCTCAGGCGGAGGGCCGAACACCGGGGAGCTGTTTTTT.

The chain links TRBV6-1 to TRBJ1-4; tentatively, D is TRBD1 (6 bases). This CDR3 region has 12 residues. Trimming took off 7 bases at V and 8 bases at J, with 11 bases between the two ends. Germline V gene data show CDR1 as MNHNS and CDR2 as SASEGT. CDR3 coding DNA: TGTGCCAGCACAGGGGAGGAGGAAAAACTGTTTTTT. Amino acid sequence: CASTGEEEKLFF.

The genes are TRBV18 and TRBJ2-3, with 10 bases matching TRBD1. V gave up 2 bases and J gave up 3 bases; unmatched junction bases: 5. The CDR3 has 16 residues. Germline V gives CDR1 KGHSH, CDR2 LQKENI. This chain's CDR3 is CASSPFRDRGTDTQYF. Written as DNA, the CDR3 is TGTGCCAGCTCACCATTTCGGGACAGGGGAACAGATACGCAGTATTTT.

The gene calls are TRBV30 and TRBJ2-1, with 13 bases fitting TRBD2. After removal of 5 bases from V and 7 bases from J, the junction contained 11 bases not matched to a gene. The CDR3 is 16 amino acids. The V gene's germline CDR1 is GTSNPN and CDR2 SVGIG (reference sequence). The CDR3 nucleotides read TGTGCCTGGGGGGGCCGGACTAGCGGGAGTTTGAATGAGCAGTTCTTC. Protein product: CAWGGRTSGSLNEQFF.

The rearrangement uses TRBV10-3 and TRBJ2-3; 9 nucleotides align to TRBD2. With 7 bases clipped from V and 0 bases from J, the junction kept 11 bases outside the gene matches. CDR1 and CDR2 from the germline V gene are ENHRY and SYGVKD. The CDR3 has 17 amino acids. The CDR3 DNA sequence: TGTGCCATCACTTCATCGCGGGGGGGCCCTAGCACAGATACGCAGTATTTT. Amino acid sequence: CAITSSRGGPSTDTQYF.

A single count supports this clonotype. The chain couples TRBV4-3 to TRBJ2-1; D is possibly TRBD1 (10 bases). V was trimmed by 0 bases and J by 2 bases, leaving 20 bases between them. The CDR3 contains 19 residues. The germline gives CDR1 LGHNA, CDR2 YSLEER. CDR3 in DNA: TGCGCCAGCAGCCAAGACGACAGGGGGCTAGCGGGGACCTACAATGAGCAGTTCTTC. Residues: CASSQDDRGLAGTYNEQFF.

This sequence joins TRBV6-5 and TRBJ2-7; 7 bases agree with TRBD1. V trimming: 2 bases; J trimming: 0 bases; junction bases outside the gene matches: 7. The CDR3 is 16 amino acids. Germline values: CDR1 MNHEY, CDR2 SVGAGI. CDR3 amino acids: CASSYRYRDSSYEQYF. CDR3 nucleotides: TGTGCCAGCAGTTACCGGTATCGGGACAGCTCCTACGAGCAGTACTTC.

The rearrangement uses TRBV20-1 and TRBJ2-7; TRBD1 matches 7 bases. The CDR3 runs to 13 residues. In germline, CDR1 is DFQATT, CDR2 SNEGSKA (reference sequence). The V gene end was trimmed by 6 bases and the J gene end by 7 bases; junction bases not matched to a gene: 12. This CDR3 is CSASGQTRREQYF. The CDR3, as DNA: TGCAGTGCCTCGGGACAGACCAGGCGGGAGCAGTACTTC.

This chain joins TRBV28 and TRBJ2-7; possible D gene TRBD2, 5 bases. Trimming pared 10 bases from V and 2 bases from J, leaving 9 bases between. CDR3 length equals 11 residues. CDR1 is MDHEN and CDR2 is SYDVKM in the germline V gene. Here the CDR3 DNA reads TGTGCCACCTCCGGGACCTACGAGCAGTACTTC. Protein product: CATSGTYEQYF.

This clonotype is a singleton in its sample. This chain uses TRBV19 with TRBJ1-4, with no clear D. Per the germline V gene, CDR1 is LNHDA and CDR2 is SQIVND (reference sequence). The CDR3 length is 15 residues. Trimming left V 8 bases short and J 0 bases short, with 13 bases between. CDR3 coding DNA: TGTGCCAGTGGAGATGGGTCAGCAACTAATGAAAAACTGTTTTTT. Translating gives CASGDGSATNEKLFF.

The chain carries TRBV25-1 and TRBJ2-7, with TRBD1 matching over 7 bases. The ends lost 5 bases at V and 6 bases at J; junction bases unmatched: 7. CDR1 is MGHDK and CDR2 is SYGVNS in the germline V gene. The CDR3 spans 13 residues. CDR3 amino acids: CASSPFTGAEQYF. The CDR3 DNA sequence: TGTGCCAGCAGTCCCTTCACAGGGGCCGAGCAGTACTTC.

The table lists this clonotype with a count of one. V and J are TRBV30 and TRBJ1-2; D is possibly TRBD1 (6 bases). CDR3 length: 14 residues. The V end was cut by 4 bases, the J end by 6 bases, with 18 bases between. CDR1 is GTSNPN and CDR2 is SVGIG in the germline V gene (reference sequence). In DNA form, the CDR3 reads TGTGCCTGGAACAGGGAAGTTTATCGTGATGGCTACACCTTC. It encodes CAWNREVYRDGYTF.

In this sample, this clonotype turned up once. The chain is built from TRBV7-9 and TRBJ1-1; TRBD1 is a possible D gene (5 bases). V dropped 1 base and J dropped 3 bases, with 9 bases sitting between them. The germline gives CDR1 SEHNR, CDR2 FQNEAQ (reference sequence). The CDR3 length is 14 residues. CDR3 amino acids: CASSLGQYHTEAFF. The CDR3 nucleotides read TGTGCCAGCAGCTTAGGACAGTACCACACTGAAGCTTTCTTT.

The rearrangement links TRBV19 to TRBJ2-1, with D perhaps matching TRBD1 or TRBD2 (5 bases each). Germline V gene sequence: CDR1 LNHDA, CDR2 SQIVND (reference sequence). V lost 8 bases, J lost 6 bases, and 23 bases lay in between. The length of the CDR3 is 16 residues. CDR3 sequence reads: CASSPRGVSGGNEQFF. The CDR3 DNA reads as TGTGCCAGTTCCCCCCGAGGGGTCTCGGGCGGCAATGAGCAGTTCTTC.

J is TRBJ2-7 and V is TRBV12-3 or TRBV12-4; the D is unclear. This CDR3 contains 13 residues. The V gene lost 1 base and the J gene lost 2 bases, with 6 bases spanning the gap. In DNA, the CDR3 is TGTGCCAGCAGTTTAGGGTCGCCCTACGAGCAGTACTTC. It encodes CASSLGSPYEQYF.

This clonotype was recorded once. The chain uses TRBV29-1 and TRBJ2-5; D not resolved. The CDR3 is 13 amino acids. CDR1 SQVTM and CDR2 ANQGSEA come from the germline V gene. The V end was cut by 5 bases, the J end by 1 base, with 11 bases between. The CDR3, as DNA: TGCAGCGTTCTACGCATGGCCCAAGAGACCCAGTACTTC. Its protein is CSVLRMAQETQYF.

The rearrangement links TRBV6-5 to TRBJ1-5, with 8 bases fitting TRBD1. The V gene end was trimmed by 6 bases and the J gene end by 9 bases; junction bases not matched to a gene: 13. CDR1 MNHEY and CDR2 SVGAGI come from the germline V gene. The CDR3 sequence is 15 residues long. The CDR3 is CASRSGTGAAGPQHF. CDR3 in DNA: TGTGCCAGCAGATCCGGGACAGGCGCCGCCGGGCCCCAGCATTTT.

This chain joins TRBV12-3 or TRBV12-4 and TRBJ2-7; 10 bases line up with TRBD2. This CDR3 comprises 15 residues. V was clipped by 6 bases and J by 0 bases; unmatched bases: 5. CDR3 coding DNA: TGTGCCAGCAGGAGATCTAGCGGGGGCTCCTACGAGCAGTACTTC. Amino acids: CASRRSSGGSYEQYF.

V usage is TRBV11-2 and J usage is TRBJ2-7; 11 nucleotides line up with TRBD2. CDR3 size: 15 residues. Germline CDR1 and CDR2: SGHAT and FQNNGV. V gave up 4 bases and J gave up 3 bases; unmatched junction bases: 5. CDR3 sequence: CASSSAGTSGYEQYF. The CDR3 nucleotides are TGTGCCAGCAGCTCGGCCGGGACTAGCGGCTACGAGCAGTACTTC.